Shown below are 24 T cell receptor beta chains from a single sample sequenced in a study of T cell therapy after organ transplantation. The protocol was immunoSEQ multiplex PCR, while the TCRdb copy is restricted to in-frame clones and leaves out a portion. The sample has 44,000 or so clones, about 95% seen once. Antigen specificity for these receptors is unknown. The source material was CD8+ T cells from blood, sampled before autologous CMV-specific T cell therapy. These TCRs come from a human patient who had received a solid organ transplant and had CMV disease.

The sample holds a few counts of this clone. This rearrangement joins TRBV11-2 to TRBJ2-1, with no clear D. Germline V gene lookup returns CDR1 SGHAT and CDR2 FQNNGV. Trimming cost V 0 bases and J 2 bases, with 8 bases left between them. This CDR3 spans 15 amino acids. The CDR3 reads CASSLELGPYNEQFF. CDR3 sequence (DNA): TGTGCCAGCAGCTTAGAGCTCGGCCCCTACAATGAGCAGTTCTTC.

This clone was detected once. This chain links TRBV7-9 with TRBJ2-3; tentatively, D is TRBD1 (7 bases). The CDR3 runs to 16 residues. CDR1 and CDR2 (germline): SEHNR, FQNEAQ (reference sequence). Trimming pared 5 bases from V and 9 bases from J, leaving 24 bases between. As DNA, the CDR3 is TGTGCCAGCAGCCTCCGGGACAGTGGGGGGCCGAGGACGCAGTATTTT. Translating it yields CASSLRDSGGPRTQYF.

This clone was observed a few times. This rearrangement joins TRBV4-2 to TRBJ1-4; 7 bases fit TRBD1. This CDR3 region has 15 residues. Germline lookup yields CDR1 LGHNA and CDR2 YNFKEQ. The J segment lost 5 bases and the V segment lost 1 base, leaving 4 bases of the junction unmatched. DNA of the CDR3: TGTGCCAGCAGCCAAGGAGGACAGGACAATGAAAAACTGTTTTTT. It encodes CASSQGGQDNEKLFF.

CDR3 sequence reads: CASSSTGGRSYEQYF. CDR3 DNA sequence: TGTGCCAGCAGTTCCACAGGGGGCCGTTCCTACGAGCAGTACTTC. The V gene is TRBV7-6, the J gene TRBJ2-7; 9 bases align to TRBD1. Trimming at V came to 6 bases and at J to 1 base, leaving 7 bases not matched to a gene. There are 15 residues in the CDR3. In germline, CDR1 is SGHVS, CDR2 FNYEAQ.

The chain employs TRBV19 and TRBJ2-4, with D unresolved. From germline, CDR1 is LNHDA and CDR2 SQIVND (reference sequence). Trimming cost V 3 bases and J 1 base, with 10 bases left between them. This CDR3 region has 15 residues. The CDR3 DNA reads TGTGCCAGTAGTATGAGCCCGGCGGCCAAAAACATTCAGTACTTC. This gives the protein CASSMSPAAKNIQYF.

A word on this clone: One junction end disagrees with the germline gene, perhaps due to a read error. This chain joins TRBV7-7 and TRBJ1-4; tentative D call: TRBD1 (5 bases). Germline V gene data show CDR1 as SSHAT and CDR2 as FNYEAQ (reference sequence). The length of the CDR3 is 15 residues. The CDR3 spells CASSRGRGLNEKLFF. The CDR3 DNA sequence: TGTGCTAGCAGCCGCGGACGGGGGTTGAATGAAAAACTGTTTTTT.

The gene calls are TRBV10-3 and TRBJ1-2; D gene unclear. This CDR3 region has 13 residues. The V and J ends lost 7 bases and 5 bases respectively, with 14 bases between them. CDR1 is ENHRY and CDR2 is SYGVKD in the germline V gene. The CDR3 DNA sequence: TGTGCCATCATGCCGTCAGAACTATATGGCTACACCTTC. It translates to CAIMPSELYGYTF.

This clone was seen a single time. This chain joins TRBV10-2 and TRBJ2-7; 9 bases are a match to TRBD2. The CDR3 is 15 residues long. Germline loops: CDR1 WSHSY, CDR2 SAAADI. Losses at the gene ends were 3 bases for V and 6 bases for J; bases not matched to a gene: 9. This chain's CDR3 is CASSDRAGGTGEQYF. The CDR3, as DNA: TGCGCCAGCAGTGACCGAGCGGGAGGAACCGGCGAGCAGTACTTC.

The chain links TRBV6-6 to TRBJ1-1, with D perhaps TRBD1 (6 bases). CDR3 length equals 14 residues. Germline V gives CDR1 MNHNY, CDR2 SVGAGI (reference sequence). Trimming removed 2 bases at V and 6 bases at J, with 13 bases between. CDR3 loop: CASSYLGSGAEAFF. CDR3 bases: TGTGCCAGCAGTTACCTGGGATCAGGGGCTGAAGCTTTCTTT.

The rearrangement uses TRBV10-2 and TRBJ2-1; 8 bases agree with TRBD2. Germline trimming cut 0 bases from V and 4 bases from J; bases unmatched to any gene: 5. The CDR3 runs 16 residues. The germline V gene encodes CDR1 WSHSY and CDR2 SAAADI. CDR3 sequence (DNA): TGCGCCAGCAGTGAGTCCGGGGGGGAGGGTTACAATGAGCAGTTCTTC. It encodes CASSESGGEGYNEQFF.

This rearrangement joins TRBV5-8 to TRBJ1-4, with TRBD1 matching over 12 bases. Germline V gene data show CDR1 as SGHTS and CDR2 as YDEGEE. J lost 4 bases, V lost 4 bases, and 8 bases had no gene match. This CDR3 is built from 17 residues. The CDR3 coding sequence is TGTGCCAGCAGCCCCTGGGGACAGGGGGCAGATAATGAAAAACTGTTTTTT. This codes for CASSPWGQGADNEKLFF.

V and J are TRBV2 and TRBJ2-2, with a tentative D call TRBD1 (6 bases). V lost 3 bases and J lost 0, with 11 bases in between. This CDR3 has 16 amino acids. Germline CDR1 and CDR2: SNHLY and FYNNEI. The CDR3 loop is CASSDEGTTNTGELFF. As DNA, the CDR3 is TGTGCCAGCAGTGATGAGGGGACAACGAACACCGGGGAGCTGTTTTTT.

V and J are TRBV9 and TRBJ2-5; D not certain. The V end was cut by 3 bases, the J end by 5 bases, with 8 bases between. Germline CDR1 is SGDLS and CDR2 is YYNGEE. The CDR3 length is 12 residues. The DNA for the CDR3 is TGTGCCAGCAGCGGGGATTATGAGACCCAGTACTTC. It is translated as CASSGDYETQYF.

The chain employs TRBV19 and TRBJ1-2, with 9 bases aligning to TRBD1. Germline V gene data show CDR1 as LNHDA and CDR2 as SQIVND (reference sequence). CDR3 length: 14 amino acids. After removal of 3 bases from V and 7 bases from J, the junction contained 6 bases not matched to a gene. The CDR3 DNA is TGTGCCAGTAGTATCGGAACAGGGGGCATTGGCTACACCTTC. Its translation is CASSIGTGGIGYTF.

This chain uses TRBV4-3 with TRBJ2-1; 10 bases fit TRBD2. The CDR3 has 17 amino acids. Trimming at V came to 0 bases and at J to 7 bases, leaving 9 bases not matched to a gene. CDR1 LGHNA and CDR2 YSLEER come from the germline V gene. The CDR3 region is CASSQDRAGGISNEQFF. CDR3 nucleotide sequence: TGCGCCAGCAGCCAAGATAGAGCGGGGGGGATTAGTAATGAGCAGTTCTTC.

V usage is TRBV7-2 and J usage is TRBJ2-5, with 10 nucleotides matching TRBD2. The DNA end lines up better with TRBJ2-7; the J call may be wrong. This CDR3 has 18 amino acids. Germline values: CDR1 SGHTA, CDR2 FQGNSA. The CDR3 DNA is TGTGCCAGCAGCTTAGGTACGAGTTGGAGCGGGAGGGCAAACGAGCAGTACTTC. It translates to CASSLGTSWSGRANEQYF.

This chain links TRBV25-1 with TRBJ2-7, with D hard to call. V lost 3 bases to trimming and J lost 7 bases, with 10 bases between them. This CDR3 is 12 amino acids long. Germline V gene sequence: CDR1 MGHDK, CDR2 SYGVNS. CDR3 sequence reads: CASSDPFWEQYF. CDR3 DNA: TGTGCCAGCAGTGACCCGTTTTGGGAGCAGTACTTC.

This clone was observed a few times. This chain links TRBV27 with TRBJ1-5; 7 bases match TRBD1. The CDR3 contains 14 residues. The junction had 8 bases not matched to a gene; V was cut back by 6 bases and J by 6 bases. Looked up from germline, CDR1 is MNHEY and CDR2 is SMNVEV (reference sequence). This CDR3 reads CASSNRQGSQPQHF. CDR3 bases: TGTGCCAGCAGCAACCGACAGGGCAGTCAGCCCCAGCATTTT.

The gene calls are TRBV10-3 and TRBJ2-3; TRBD2 matches at 10 bases. The CDR3 is 17 amino acids. Germline-derived CDR1 and CDR2 are ENHRY and SYGVKD. V lost 2 bases, J lost 3 bases, and 8 bases stayed unmatched. The CDR3 nucleotides are TGTGCCATCAGTGAGGTTTGGAGCGGGAGGGGTACAGATACGCAGTATTTT. Residues: CAISEVWSGRGTDTQYF.

The chain has TRBV7-9 and TRBJ1-3; D is possibly TRBD1 (6 bases). Germline values: CDR1 SEHNR, CDR2 FQNEAQ (reference sequence). The CDR3 is 15 residues long. Trimming stripped 4 bases from V and 4 bases from J, with 14 bases between. CDR3 sequence (DNA): TGTGCCAGCAGCTCCGCACGCAGGGGCGGAAACACCATATATTTT. Translating it yields CASSSARRGGNTIYF.

This rearrangement joins TRBV19 to TRBJ2-6, with D perhaps TRBD2 (5 bases). V lost 0 bases, J lost 2 bases, and 14 bases lay in between. The CDR3 is 18 residues long. Germline V gives CDR1 LNHDA, CDR2 SQIVND (reference sequence). The CDR3 bases are TGTGCCAGTAGTATAGAGGCGTTCCCCGGGGCTGGGGCCAACGTCCTGACTTTC. This gives the protein CASSIEAFPGAGANVLTF.

Turning to this clone: Other DNA sequences within the sample encode an identical CDR3. This CDR3 is CASSFPGGDYGYTF. Here the CDR3 DNA reads TGTGCCAGCAGCTTCCCGGGGGGCGACTATGGCTACACCTTC. J is TRBJ1-2 and V is TRBV11-2, with a tentative D call TRBD1 (6 bases). Germline V gene sequence: CDR1 SGHAT, CDR2 FQNNGV. Trimming cost V 3 bases and J 3 bases, with 11 bases left between them. This CDR3 region has 14 residues.

This chain joins TRBV5-4 and TRBJ1-2; D possibly corresponds to TRBD1 (6 bases). CDR3 length equals 14 residues. Germline CDR1 SGHNT, CDR2 YYREEE (reference sequence). V lost 2 bases and J lost 4, with 12 bases in between. CDR3 DNA: TGTGCCAGCAGCTTTTCTGGGGGCGGCTATGGCTACACCTTC. As protein: CASSFSGGGYGYTF. Looking up the rest from reference TRBV5-4 and TRBJ1-2 gives the full variable domain: ETGVTQSPTHLIKTRGQQVTLRCSSQSGHNTVSWYQQALGQGPQFIFQYYREEENGRGNFPPRFSGLQFPNYSSELNVNALELDDSALYLCASSFSGGGYGYTFGSGTRLTVV.

V and J are TRBV5-6 and TRBJ2-5; no clear D. CDR1 is SGHDT and CDR2 is YYEEEE in the germline V gene. This CDR3 contains 13 residues. V was pared by 0 bases and J by 2 bases, with 5 bases between. This CDR3 is CASSLAEQETQYF. The CDR3 bases are TGTGCCAGCAGCTTGGCGGAGCAAGAGACCCAGTACTTC. Full variable domain (missing parts from reference TRBV5-6 and TRBJ2-5): DAGVTQSPTHLIKTRGQQVTLRCSPKSGHDTVSWYQQALGQGPQFIFQYYEEEERQRGNFPDRFSGHQFPNYSSELNVNALLLGDSALYLCASSLAEQETQYFGPGTRLLVL.